This T cell receptor (beta chain) was captured by sequencing in a study of shared clonotypes between healthy human individuals. Genomic DNA per cell subset filled all wells of several immunoSEQ plates. Data came from immunoSEQ multiplex PCR; TCRdb stores just in-frame clones and leaves some out. The table shows fewer than 3 million clones, with under 95% occurring only once. Trimming pared 1 base from V and 7 bases from J, leaving 11 bases between. The CDR3 consists of 13 residues. Germline V CDR1 and CDR2: SEHNR, FQNEAQ (reference sequence). Study outcomes and limitations: Around 5.4% of naive CD4 clonotypes were common to several donors.

With regard to this clone: What it binds is not known.

All donors qualified as healthy HIV-negative adults and had experienced no recent acute infections or vaccinations. The chain recombines TRBV7-9 with TRBJ2-7, with a tentative D call TRBD2 (6 bases). Sample: naive CD4+ T cells from PBMCs. This sample's subset: CD45RA+ positively selected. The sequence was collected from a man younger than 30 in good health. Some clones in this sample may be carry-over from other donors' samples. In nucleotides, the CDR3 is TGTGCCAGCAGCTTAGATCGTGGGGGGGAGCAGTACTTC. Its protein product is CASSLDRGGEQYF. Full variable domain (missing parts from reference TRBV7-9 and TRBJ2-7): DTGVSQNPRHKITKRGQNVTFRCDPISEHNRLYWYRQTLGQGPEFLTYFQNEAQLEKSRLLSDRFSAERPKGSFSTLEIQRTEQGDSAMYLCASSLDRGGEQYFGPGTRLTVT.